Below are 13 T cell receptor beta chains sequenced from a single sample in a study of T cells in Graves' hyperthyroidism and ophthalmopathy. RNA transcripts provided the source from which TCR beta CDR3 regions were amplified. Using the HTBI primer set, a first-round RT-PCR was run on the TCR CDR3. MiXCR, applied by TCRdb to the multiplex PCR reads, yields one record per CDR3 protein. The sample records over 650,000 distinct CDR3 sequences, approximately 16% being singletons. The sequenced sample consisted of blood. All receptors derive from a man between 18 and 35 years old with Graves' hyperthyroidism.

This chain joins TRBV4-3 and TRBJ1-1; D gene unclear. Germline loops: CDR1 LGHNA, CDR2 YSLEER. Trimming shortened V by 4 bases and J by 3 bases, and 9 bases separated the two germline ends. The CDR3 runs to 13 residues. The CDR3 loop is CASSRLLDTEAFF. In nucleotides, the CDR3 is TGCGCCAGCAGCCGATTATTGGACACTGAAGCTTTCTTT.

The sample holds many counts of this clonotype. The V call is TRBV12-3 or TRBV12-4, the J call TRBJ2-3; no firm D call. V was cut by 3 bases and J by 5 bases, with 21 bases left in between. The CDR3 is 17 amino acids. The CDR3 DNA reads TGTGCCAGCAGTTTCGTCGCGGTGGCGTACGCGAGAGATACGCAGTATTTT. The encoded protein is CASSFVAVAYARDTQYF.

This clonotype was detected many times. This chain links TRBV7-6 with TRBJ2-1; D may correspond to TRBD1 or TRBD2 (6 bases each). The J call may be faulty, since TRBJ2-7 better matches the DNA end. CDR1 SGHVS and CDR2 FNYEAQ come from the germline V gene. The CDR3 loop spans 13 amino acids. The CDR3 sequence: CASSLARDNEQYF. The CDR3 DNA is TGTGCCAGCAGCTTAGCGCGGGACAATGAGCAGTACTTC.

This clonotype was recorded at least ten times. This chain connects TRBV6-1 to TRBJ1-5; D not resolved. Germline lookup yields CDR1 MNHNS and CDR2 SASEGT. CDR3 length equals 14 residues. Trimming left V 6 bases short and J 0 bases short, with 9 bases between. The DNA of the CDR3 is TGTGCCAGCAGCCCCAGTGATAGCAATCAGCCCCAGCATTTT. It specifies CASSPSDSNQPQHF.

This clonotype was seen ten or more times. The rearrangement links TRBV18 to TRBJ2-1; D possibly corresponds to TRBD2 (6 bases). Trimming pared 3 bases from V and 1 base from J, leaving 10 bases between. This CDR3 is 15 amino acids long. CDR1 KGHSH and CDR2 LQKENI come from the germline V gene. The CDR3 protein is CASSPFGSSYNEQFF. As DNA, the CDR3 is TGTGCCAGCTCACCGTTCGGGAGTTCCTACAATGAGCAGTTCTTC.

This clonotype was seen a handful of times. V gene TRBV3-1 combines with J gene TRBJ2-7; a weak D match, TRBD2 (6 bases). This CDR3 comprises 15 residues. V was cut by 0 bases and J by 0 bases, with 9 bases left in between. The germline V gene has CDR1 LGHDT and CDR2 YNNKEL (reference sequence). This chain's CDR3 is CASSQDLTSSYEQYF. Here the CDR3 DNA reads TGTGCCAGCAGCCAAGATCTGACTAGCTCCTACGAGCAGTACTTC.

This clonotype has ten or more counts. The V and J genes are TRBV27 and TRBJ2-1; D gene ambiguous. Trimming shortened V by 8 bases and J by 2 bases, and 10 bases separated the two germline ends. CDR1 and CDR2 from the germline V gene are MNHEY and SMNVEV (reference sequence). The CDR3 is made up of 13 amino acids. The CDR3 coding sequence is TGTGCCAGCGGTGACGCGACCTACAATGAGCAGTTCTTC. This translates into CASGDATYNEQFF.

This clonotype was found many times. The V and J genes are TRBV2 and TRBJ2-5; TRBD2 agrees at 15 bases. This CDR3 comprises 15 residues. V gave up 6 bases and J gave up 5 bases; unmatched junction bases: 4. The germline CDR1 and CDR2 sequences are SNHLY and FYNNEI. DNA for the CDR3: TGTGCCAGCAGAGATGGGACTAGCGGGGGGGAGACCCAGTACTTC. Translated: CASRDGTSGGETQYF.

This clonotype appeared a few times. The gene calls are TRBV7-6 and TRBJ2-7, with D tentatively TRBD1 (6 bases). Per the germline V gene, CDR1 is SGHVS and CDR2 is FNYEAQ. Deletions cut 5 bases from V and 6 bases from J, with 14 bases between. There are 13 residues in the CDR3. In nucleotides, the CDR3 is TGTGCCAGCAGCCCCAGCGCCAGGGGCGAGCAGTACTTC. This gives the protein CASSPSARGEQYF.

This rearrangement joins TRBV7-8 to TRBJ2-5; tentative D call: TRBD2 (5 bases). Trimming took 4 bases from V and 5 from J, leaving 17 bases between them. The CDR3 length is 15 residues. Per germline, CDR1 SGHVS and CDR2 FQNEAQ. The CDR3 loop is CASSSPPGNEETQYF. The CDR3 DNA reads as TGTGCCAGCAGCTCCCCCCCCGGGAATGAGGAGACCCAGTACTTC.

Comment on this clonotype: Relative to the germline gene, one junction end is altered; a read error may explain this. V is TRBV7-9 and J is TRBJ1-5, with 10 positions matching TRBD1. CDR1 is SEHNR, CDR2 FQNEAQ, per germline (reference sequence). The CDR3 sequence is 21 residues long. The CDR3 loop is CASSMMRDRGILLWSNQSQHF. The CDR3, as DNA: TGTGCCAGCAGTATGATGCGGGACAGGGGAATATTATTGTGGAGCAATCAGTCCCAGCATTTT.

This clonotype was counted many times. The chain uses TRBV30 and TRBJ2-1; 11 bases match TRBD2. With V trimmed by 5 bases and J by 10 bases, 10 bases remained unmatched. The CDR3 loop spans 14 amino acids. CDR1 and CDR2 from the germline V gene are GTSNPN and SVGIG (reference sequence). Here the CDR3 DNA reads TGTGCCTGGCATAGCGGGAGGGCCCTCGGGGAGCAGTTCTTC. Its protein is CAWHSGRALGEQFF.

This clonotype was seen more than once but under ten times. The chain carries TRBV11-2 and TRBJ2-2, with D possibly being TRBD1 or TRBD2 (6 bases each). Germline V gene lookup returns CDR1 SGHAT and CDR2 FQNNGV. V lost 3 bases and J lost 4, with 15 bases in between. There are 16 residues in the CDR3. Written as DNA, the CDR3 is TGTGCCAGCAGCTTCGGCGAGGGGGGTATCACCGGGGAGCTGTTTTTT. Protein: CASSFGEGGITGELFF.